This is a list of T cell receptor beta chains from one sample in a study of T-cell reconstitution after alpha-beta-depleted transplantation in children. TCRdb reanalysed the PCR reads using MiXCR and keeps one entry per CDR3 protein. Of just over 950,000 distinct CDR3 sequences listed, around 30% are singletons. The specimen comprised PBMCs, mostly from graft donor cells, sampled 360 days after TCRalphabeta/CD19-depleted stem cell transplant. The receptors come from a boy younger than two who had a stem cell transplant for SCID, so the T cells may come from the graft donor. Each CDR3 is given with its conserved first and last residue. D genes are given only for firm matches. Size is omitted from some rows. Given values are once, few, many or a class for expanded clones.

j_call: TRBJ2-1
d_call: NA
v_call: TRBV12-3/TRBV12-4
clone_size: NA
cdr3_aa: CASSSTESPYNEQFF
cdr3_nt: TGTGCCAGCAGCTCCACAGAATCGCCCTACAATGAGCAGTTCTTC

j_call: TRBJ1-6
d_call: NA
v_call: TRBV9
clone_size: NA
cdr3_aa: CASSVAGKEVGNSPLHF
cdr3_nt: TGTGCCAGCAGCGTAGCAGGGAAGGAGGTAGGAAATTCACCCCTCCACTTT

j_call: TRBJ1-2
d_call: NA
v_call: TRBV12-3/TRBV12-4
clone_size: few
cdr3_aa: CASSFIRANYGYTF
cdr3_nt: TGTGCCAGCAGTTTCATAAGGGCTAACTATGGCTACACCTTC

j_call: TRBJ1-2
d_call: TRBD1
v_call: TRBV4-1
clone_size: few
cdr3_aa: CASSQPTDRGNGYTF
cdr3_nt: TGCGCCAGCAGCCAACCCACAGACAGGGGTAACGGCTACACCTTC

j_call: TRBJ2-1
d_call: NA
v_call: TRBV11-2
clone_size: NA
cdr3_aa: CASSPLMRVEQFF
cdr3_nt: TGTGCCAGCAGCCCCCTTATGCGGGTTGAGCAGTTCTTC

j_call: TRBJ2-1
d_call: NA
v_call: TRBV5-1
clone_size: NA
cdr3_aa: CASSLPSTYNEQFF
cdr3_nt: TGCGCCAGCAGCTTGCCCTCTACCTACAATGAGCAGTTCTTC

j_call: TRBJ2-3
d_call: NA
v_call: TRBV21-1
clone_size: NA
cdr3_aa: CASSKVPSGGSNTDTQYF
cdr3_nt: TGTGCCAGCAGCAAAGTTCCTAGCGGGGGGTCCAACACAGATACGCAGTATTTT

j_call: TRBJ2-1
d_call: NA
v_call: TRBV5-5
clone_size: few
cdr3_aa: CASSSGYMDNEQFF
cdr3_nt: TGTGCCAGCAGCTCAGGCTATATGGACAATGAGCAGTTCTTC

j_call: TRBJ2-1
d_call: TRBD2
v_call: TRBV10-3
clone_size: NA
cdr3_aa: CAISEAGGAYNEQFF
cdr3_nt: TGTGCCATCAGTGAGGCGGGGGGGGCGTACAATGAGCAGTTCTTC

j_call: TRBJ2-3
d_call: NA
v_call: TRBV27
clone_size: many
cdr3_aa: CATGGGSTDTQYF
cdr3_nt: TGTGCCACGGGGGGCGGGAGCACAGATACGCAGTATTTT

j_call: TRBJ1-3
d_call: NA
v_call: TRBV11-1
clone_size: NA
cdr3_aa: CASSPPGRGNTIYF
cdr3_nt: TGTGCCAGCAGCCCGCCGGGACGGGGAAACACCATATATTTT

j_call: TRBJ2-2
d_call: NA
v_call: TRBV20-1
clone_size: NA
cdr3_aa: CSASNPPTGELFF
cdr3_nt: TGCAGTGCTAGTAATCCACCCACCGGGGAGCTGTTTTTT

j_call: TRBJ2-2
d_call: NA
v_call: TRBV9
clone_size: NA
cdr3_aa: CASSGDTRAGELFF
cdr3_nt: TGTGCCAGCAGCGGGGACACCCGGGCCGGGGAGCTGTTTTTT

j_call: TRBJ2-7
d_call: NA
v_call: TRBV11-2
clone_size: NA
cdr3_aa: CASSLEFVVRRQGTYEQYF
cdr3_nt: TGTGCCAGCAGCTTAGAGTTCGTGGTAAGACGCCAAGGGACCTACGAGCAGTACTTC

j_call: TRBJ1-1
d_call: NA
v_call: TRBV15
clone_size: few
cdr3_aa: CATSSQTDGEAFF
cdr3_nt: TGTGCCACCAGCAGCCAAACGGACGGGGAAGCTTTCTTT

j_call: TRBJ1-6
d_call: NA
v_call: TRBV18
clone_size: NA
cdr3_aa: CASSPSPGRINSPLHF
cdr3_nt: TGTGCCAGCTCACCTTCCCCGGGACGGATAAATTCACCCCTCCACTTT

j_call: TRBJ2-1
d_call: NA
v_call: TRBV15
clone_size: many
cdr3_aa: CATRRDGGSYNEQFF
cdr3_nt: TGTGCCACCAGACGGGACGGCGGTTCCTACAATGAGCAGTTCTTC

j_call: TRBJ2-7
d_call: TRBD1
v_call: TRBV10-2
clone_size: NA
cdr3_aa: CASSAGGRVYEQYF
cdr3_nt: TGCGCCAGCAGTGCAGGGGGCCGGGTCTACGAGCAGTACTTC

j_call: TRBJ1-5
d_call: NA
v_call: TRBV12-3/TRBV12-4
clone_size: few
cdr3_aa: CASRSDTISNQPQHF
cdr3_nt: TGTGCCAGCAGATCCGACACGATTAGCAATCAGCCCCAGCATTTT

j_call: TRBJ2-7
d_call: NA
v_call: TRBV6-1
clone_size: NA
cdr3_aa: CASAAGGRGVQYF
cdr3_nt: TGTGCCAGCGCCGCAGGGGGGCGAGGCGTGCAGTACTTC

j_call: TRBJ2-1
d_call: NA
v_call: TRBV15
clone_size: few
cdr3_aa: CATSRDFRNPNEQFF
cdr3_nt: TGTGCCACCAGCAGAGATTTCCGTAATCCCAATGAGCAGTTCTTC

j_call: TRBJ2-4
d_call: NA
v_call: TRBV5-1
clone_size: few
cdr3_aa: CASSQRSAKNIQYF
cdr3_nt: TGCGCCAGCAGCCAAAGATCAGCCAAAAACATTCAGTACTTC

j_call: TRBJ1-2
d_call: NA
v_call: TRBV29-1
clone_size: few
cdr3_aa: CSVARENGYTF
cdr3_nt: TGCAGCGTTGCCAGGGAGAATGGCTACACCTTC

j_call: TRBJ1-3
d_call: NA
v_call: TRBV20-1
clone_size: few
cdr3_aa: CSARGRAIGNTIYF
cdr3_nt: TGCAGTGCTAGGGGACGGGCGATAGGAAACACCATATATTTT

j_call: TRBJ2-3
d_call: NA
v_call: TRBV7-8
clone_size: NA
cdr3_aa: CASSPSRNTQYF
cdr3_nt: TGTGCCAGCAGCCCCTCGCGGAATACGCAGTATTTT

j_call: TRBJ2-2
d_call: NA
v_call: TRBV6-5
clone_size: NA
cdr3_aa: CASSYSARVTGELFF
cdr3_nt: TGTGCCAGCAGTTACTCGGCCCGGGTTACCGGGGAGCTGTTTTTT

j_call: TRBJ2-1
d_call: TRBD2
v_call: TRBV2
clone_size: NA
cdr3_aa: CASRFRRVVAGKHEQFF
cdr3_nt: TGTGCCAGTAGATTTAGACGGGTCGTAGCGGGGAAGCATGAGCAGTTCTTC

j_call: TRBJ1-1
d_call: NA
v_call: TRBV12-3/TRBV12-4
clone_size: few
cdr3_aa: CASSFSANTEAFF
cdr3_nt: TGTGCCAGCAGTTTCTCGGCGAACACTGAAGCTTTCTTT

j_call: TRBJ1-1
d_call: TRBD1
v_call: TRBV27
clone_size: NA
cdr3_aa: CASTMTGSTEAFF
cdr3_nt: TGTGCCAGCACCATGACAGGGAGCACTGAAGCTTTCTTT

j_call: TRBJ1-2
d_call: NA
v_call: TRBV6-2/TRBV6-3
clone_size: few
cdr3_aa: CASSYSKPQGQHGYTF
cdr3_nt: TGTGCCAGCAGTTACTCAAAGCCGCAGGGCCAGCATGGCTACACCTTC

j_call: TRBJ2-7
d_call: NA
v_call: TRBV27
clone_size: NA
cdr3_aa: CASKPGDRYEQYF
cdr3_nt: TGTGCCAGCAAACCAGGGGACCGCTACGAGCAGTACTTC

j_call: TRBJ2-7
d_call: NA
v_call: TRBV6-2/TRBV6-3
clone_size: NA
cdr3_aa: CASQGDSRYEQYF
cdr3_nt: TGTGCCAGTCAAGGGGACTCCCGCTACGAGCAGTACTTC

j_call: TRBJ1-2
d_call: NA
v_call: TRBV30
clone_size: NA
cdr3_aa: CAWKTVGYGYTF
cdr3_nt: TGTGCCTGGAAGACAGTTGGGTATGGCTACACCTTC

j_call: TRBJ2-1
d_call: TRBD2
v_call: TRBV28
clone_size: few
cdr3_aa: CASSFEGLAGGHNEQFF
cdr3_nt: TGTGCCAGCAGTTTTGAGGGTCTAGCGGGGGGTCACAATGAGCAGTTCTTC

j_call: TRBJ2-2
d_call: NA
v_call: TRBV5-1
clone_size: many
cdr3_aa: CASSLMGGELFF
cdr3_nt: TGCGCCAGCAGCTTGATGGGCGGGGAGCTGTTTTTT

j_call: TRBJ1-1
d_call: TRBD1
v_call: TRBV19
clone_size: NA
cdr3_aa: CASSTWTGNTEAFF
cdr3_nt: TGTGCCAGTAGTACCTGGACAGGGAACACTGAAGCTTTCTTT

j_call: TRBJ2-1
d_call: TRBD2
v_call: TRBV19
clone_size: NA
cdr3_aa: CASSPSGGAIYNEQFF
cdr3_nt: TGTGCCAGTAGTCCTAGCGGGGGGGCGATCTACAATGAGCAGTTCTTC

j_call: TRBJ2-7
d_call: NA
v_call: TRBV20-1
clone_size: NA
cdr3_aa: CSARQRYYPSGEQYF
cdr3_nt: TGCAGTGCTAGACAGAGATACTACCCTTCGGGCGAGCAGTACTTC

j_call: TRBJ2-5
d_call: NA
v_call: TRBV28
clone_size: NA
cdr3_aa: CASSFPGPLTPETQYF
cdr3_nt: TGTGCCAGCAGTTTTCCTGGACCCCTCACTCCGGAGACCCAGTACTTC

j_call: TRBJ1-1
d_call: NA
v_call: TRBV6-2/TRBV6-3
clone_size: NA
cdr3_aa: CASRKLNRDATEAFF
cdr3_nt: TGTGCCAGCAGGAAACTAAACAGGGATGCCACTGAAGCTTTCTTT

j_call: TRBJ2-2
d_call: NA
v_call: TRBV12-3/TRBV12-4
clone_size: NA
cdr3_aa: CASSPTSSTGELFF
cdr3_nt: TGTGCCAGCAGTCCGACGTCTAGCACCGGGGAGCTGTTTTTT

j_call: TRBJ2-1
d_call: NA
v_call: TRBV7-6
clone_size: NA
cdr3_aa: CASSGAGSLNEQFF
cdr3_nt: TGTGCCAGCAGCGGGGCGGGGTCCTTGAATGAGCAGTTCTTC

j_call: TRBJ2-1
d_call: NA
v_call: TRBV9
clone_size: few
cdr3_aa: CASSPRVSSYNEQFF
cdr3_nt: TGTGCCAGCAGCCCCAGGGTAAGCTCCTACAATGAGCAGTTCTTC

j_call: TRBJ2-7
d_call: NA
v_call: TRBV15
clone_size: NA
cdr3_aa: CATSRDSPTYEQYF
cdr3_nt: TGTGCCACCAGCAGAGATAGTCCAACCTACGAGCAGTACTTC